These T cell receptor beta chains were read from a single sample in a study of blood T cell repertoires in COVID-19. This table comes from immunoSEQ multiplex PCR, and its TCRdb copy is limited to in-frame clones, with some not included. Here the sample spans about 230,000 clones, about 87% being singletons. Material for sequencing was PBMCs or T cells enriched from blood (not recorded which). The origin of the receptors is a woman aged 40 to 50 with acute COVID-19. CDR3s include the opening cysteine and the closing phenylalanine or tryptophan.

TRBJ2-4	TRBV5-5	CASSFGAGVDIQYF
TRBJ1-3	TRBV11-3	CASSPRQSSGNTIYF
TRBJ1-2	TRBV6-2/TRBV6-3	CASSRGQEGIYGYTF
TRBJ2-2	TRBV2	CASSEDLWTGELFF
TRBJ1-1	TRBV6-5	CASSRTGAEAFF
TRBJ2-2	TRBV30	CAWSAQGTGELFF
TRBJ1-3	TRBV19	CASRFQGPGNTIYF
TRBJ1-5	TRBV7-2	CASSLVQNQPQHF
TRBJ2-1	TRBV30	CAWRLIGAGYNEQFF
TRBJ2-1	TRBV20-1	CSASGGRRPMRNEQFF
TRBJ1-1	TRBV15	CATSRDQGTEAFF
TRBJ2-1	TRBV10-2	CASSEMRQGRRNEQFF
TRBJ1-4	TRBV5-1	CASSLNRVGGNEKLFF
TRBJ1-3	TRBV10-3	CAISRTEGPGNTIYF
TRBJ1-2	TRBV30	CAWSILTGGGGYTF
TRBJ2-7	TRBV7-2	CASSLVRFGSEQYF